This TCR beta chain was captured by sequencing in a study of blood T cell repertoires in COVID-19. About the study: The United States, Italy and Spain supplied acute and convalescent COVID-19 samples. The analysed material was cDNA or gDNA that came from T cells, B-cell-depleted T cells, or PBMCs.

Per the original data handling: The assay estimated nucleated cells by amplifying reference gene primers. TCRdb's copy holds only in-frame clones and misses some; the assay was immunoSEQ multiplex PCR. The V and J calls and the clone size are those of that table, but D and trimming were determined from the DNA. The sample yields 180,000 or so clones, roughly 88% seen once. The CDR3 extends over 15 amino acids. From germline, CDR1 is SGHNT and CDR2 YENEEA. Trimming shortened V by 8 bases and J by 4 bases, and 19 bases separated the two germline ends. Sequences were obtained from peripheral blood. The sequence was obtained from a man aged 60 to 75 who had recovered from COVID-19. The chain uses TRBV11-3 and TRBJ2-3, with D possibly TRBD2 on 6 matching bases. The CDR3 bases are TGTGCCAGCGCCTTCGGGCGGGGTCCATCAGATACGCAGTATTTT. It encodes CASAFGRGPSDTQYF.